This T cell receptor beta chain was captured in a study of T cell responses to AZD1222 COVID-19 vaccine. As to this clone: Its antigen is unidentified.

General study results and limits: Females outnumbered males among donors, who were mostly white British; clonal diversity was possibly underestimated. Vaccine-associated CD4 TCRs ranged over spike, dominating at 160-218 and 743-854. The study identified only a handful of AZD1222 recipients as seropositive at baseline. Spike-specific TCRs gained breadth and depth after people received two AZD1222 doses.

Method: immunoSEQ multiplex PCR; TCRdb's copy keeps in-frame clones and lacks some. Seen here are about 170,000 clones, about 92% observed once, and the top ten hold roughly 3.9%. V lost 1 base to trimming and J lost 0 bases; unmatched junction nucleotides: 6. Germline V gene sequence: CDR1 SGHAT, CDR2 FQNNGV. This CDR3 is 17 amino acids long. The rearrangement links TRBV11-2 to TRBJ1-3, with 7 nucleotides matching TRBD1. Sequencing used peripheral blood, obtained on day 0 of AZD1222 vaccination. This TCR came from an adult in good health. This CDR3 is CASSLAPGGLSGNTIYF. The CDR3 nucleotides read TGTGCCAGCAGCTTAGCCCCAGGGGGACTCTCTGGAAACACCATATATTTT.